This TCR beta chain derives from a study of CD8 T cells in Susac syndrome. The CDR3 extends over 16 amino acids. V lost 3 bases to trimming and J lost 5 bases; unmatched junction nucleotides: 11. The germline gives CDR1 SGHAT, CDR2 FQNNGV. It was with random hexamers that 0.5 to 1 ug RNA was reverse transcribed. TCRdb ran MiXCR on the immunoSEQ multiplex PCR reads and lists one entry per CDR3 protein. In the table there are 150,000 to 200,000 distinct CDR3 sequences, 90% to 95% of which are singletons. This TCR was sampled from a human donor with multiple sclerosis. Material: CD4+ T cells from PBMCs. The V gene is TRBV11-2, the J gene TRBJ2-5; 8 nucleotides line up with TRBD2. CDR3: CASSFLQTSVGETQYF. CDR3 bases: TGTGCCAGCAGCTTTCTCCAGACTAGCGTAGGGGAGACCCAGTACTTC.